This T cell receptor (beta chain) stems from a study of graft-versus-host responses after intestinal transplantation. Study-wide context: Recipients got multivisceral, liver-intestinal, or isolated intestinal transplants. Study results and limitations: GvH clones appeared in recipient marrow, some first in ileum or blood.

With respect to this clone: The antigen remains unidentified.

Here immunoSEQ multiplex PCR was the method, and the copy in TCRdb shows in-frame clones only, minus some. The sample shows about 110,000 clones, 93% of them seen only once. The sequence was obtained from a human donor who was the organ donor for an intestinal transplant. The material sequenced was unstimulated CD8+ T cells sorted from spleen or lymph node cells, taken before transplant.

The CDR3 coding sequence is TGCGCCAGCAGCTTGGCTAGGGGGACAGGGAAAAACACCGGGGAGCTGTTTTTT. Encoded protein: CASSLARGTGKNTGELFF. V usage is TRBV5-1 and J usage is TRBJ2-2, with TRBD1 identical over 9 bases. The CDR3 sequence is 18 residues long. The V gene's germline CDR1 is SGHRS and CDR2 YFSETQ. After removal of 0 bases from V and 2 bases from J, the junction contained 8 bases not matched to a gene. Drawing the rest from reference TRBV5-1 and TRBJ2-2, the complete variable domain is KAGVTQTPRYLIKTRGQQVTLSCSPISGHRSVSWYQQTPGQGLQFLFEYFSETQRNKGNFPGRFSGRQFSNSRSEMNVSTLELGDSALYLCASSLARGTGKNTGELFFGEGSRLTVL.